Reported below is one T cell receptor beta chain. This specimen comes from a study of shared clonotypes between healthy human individuals. Looked up from germline, CDR1 is MDHEN and CDR2 is SYDVKM. The CDR3 has 14 amino acids. Between the trimmed V and J ends, which lost 3 bases and 4 bases, there was a span of 12 bases. CD8 cells regarded as naive lacked CD45RO, were positively chosen for CCR7, and omitted terminally differentiated effector memory CD45RA+ cells. Replicate PCRs from sorted subsets contained around 190 ng DNA, which is roughly 30,000 T cell genomes. Sequenced by immunoSEQ multiplex PCR; TCRdb stores in-frame clones only, minus some. The sample holds 500,000 to 700,000 clones, 85% to 95% seen once.

The sequencing input was naive CD8+ T cells sorted from blood. This TCR was recovered from a woman aged 25 to 39 in good health. V is TRBV28 and J is TRBJ1-1; the D is unclear. The CDR3 reads CASSLAAPSTEAFF. The CDR3 nucleotides read TGTGCCAGCAGTTTGGCAGCCCCGAGCACTGAAGCTTTCTTT.